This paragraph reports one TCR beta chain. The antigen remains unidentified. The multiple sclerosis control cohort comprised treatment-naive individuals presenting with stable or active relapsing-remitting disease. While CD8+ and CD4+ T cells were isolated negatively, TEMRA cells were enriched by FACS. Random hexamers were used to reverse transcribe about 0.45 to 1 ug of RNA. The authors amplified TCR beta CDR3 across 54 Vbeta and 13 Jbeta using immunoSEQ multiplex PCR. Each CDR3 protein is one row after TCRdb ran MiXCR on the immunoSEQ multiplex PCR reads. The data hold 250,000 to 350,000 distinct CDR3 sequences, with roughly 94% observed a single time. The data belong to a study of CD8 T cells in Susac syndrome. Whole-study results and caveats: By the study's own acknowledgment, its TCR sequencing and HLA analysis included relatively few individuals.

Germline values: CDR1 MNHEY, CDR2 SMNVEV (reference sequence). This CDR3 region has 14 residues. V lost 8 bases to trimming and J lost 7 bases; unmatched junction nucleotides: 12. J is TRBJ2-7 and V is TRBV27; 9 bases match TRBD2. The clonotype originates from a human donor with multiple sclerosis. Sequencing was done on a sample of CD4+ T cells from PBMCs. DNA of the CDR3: TGTGCCAGCCGCTGGGCGGGAGGGAGTGGAGAGCAGTACTTC. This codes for CASRWAGGSGEQYF.